The T cell receptor (beta chain) described here comes from a study of T-cell memory formation after mild COVID-19. Background on the study: Across donors, TCR clusters were largely donor specific.

With 8 bases clipped from V and 5 bases from J, the junction kept 11 bases outside the gene matches. This CDR3 contains 14 residues. Germline-derived CDR1 and CDR2 are SNHLY and FYNNEI. TCR alpha and TCR beta cDNA libraries carrying sample barcodes and UMIs were produced by 5'RACE using constant-segment primers. TCRdb re-called the 5' RACE reads with MiXCR, one entry per CDR3 protein. This sample yields 400,000 to 500,000 distinct CDR3 sequences, of which around 20% are seen a single time; roughly 8.4% belongs to the top ten. This clonotype originated in an adult woman who had mild COVID-19 (a few samples of this study predate the infection). Cell type and time point are not known. The chain couples TRBV2 to TRBJ2-7, with TRBD1 matching over 8 bases. Specimen: PBMCs or a T cell subset sorted from them (not recorded which). CDR3 amino acids: CASRKQGVNDEQYF. The CDR3 coding sequence is TGTGCCAGCCGCAAACAGGGGGTTAACGACGAGCAGTACTTC.